Shown below are 27 T cell receptor beta chains from a single sample sequenced in a study of human T cells and chemical hapten exposure. TCRdb reanalysed the RACE reads using MiXCR and keeps one entry per CDR3 protein. There are roughly 69,000 distinct CDR3 sequences in the sample; about 11% occur only once, and less than 2.5% lies in the top ten. The time point was: patch test 3, about 24 weeks after DPC sensitization. Treatment defined: therapeutic diphenylcyclopropenone sensitization with weekly scalp DPC. Specimen: whole blood, collected in connection with sensitization to the hapten diphenylcyclopropenone (DPC). These receptors all come from a woman under 40 with alopecia areata. Some clones in this sample may be carry-over from other donors' samples.

As DNA, the CDR3 is TGCAGTGCGCCCGGGACTAGCGGGATGGAGCAGTTCTTC. Protein sequence: CSAPGTSGMEQFF. This chain joins TRBV20-1 and TRBJ2-1; 13 bases line up with TRBD2. Germline V gene sequence: CDR1 DFQATT, CDR2 SNEGSKA (reference sequence). V gave up 6 bases and J gave up 10 bases; unmatched junction bases: 6. The CDR3 has 13 residues.

This clonotype occurred many times. This chain links TRBV20-1 with TRBJ1-5; TRBD1 matches 8 bases. The germline V gene encodes CDR1 DFQATT and CDR2 SNEGSKA (reference sequence). The CDR3 runs to 14 residues. Trimming removed 6 bases from V and 7 bases from J; junction bases left unmatched: 11. The chain's CDR3 is CSANPRTGLQPQHF. In DNA form, the CDR3 reads TGCAGTGCCAATCCCCGGACAGGGCTCCAGCCCCAGCATTTT.

This clonotype showed up just a few times. This rearrangement joins TRBV7-2 to TRBJ1-6, with D unresolved. CDR1 and CDR2 (germline): SGHTA, FQGNSA. The CDR3 has 16 amino acids. V lost 7 bases to trimming and J lost 0 bases, with 13 bases between them. CDR3 DNA sequence: TGTGCCAGCACCCTCTGGGCAGACTCCTATAATTCACCCCTCCACTTT. This codes for CASTLWADSYNSPLHF.

This clonotype was picked up many times. J is TRBJ2-3 and V is TRBV29-1, with TRBD1 matching over 7 bases. The CDR3 length is 13 residues. Trimming at V came to 4 bases and at J to 3 bases, leaving 4 bases not matched to a gene. Germline CDR1 and CDR2: SQVTM and ANQGSEA. In nucleotides, the CDR3 is TGCAGCGTTGCTAGGGGGCCGACAGATACGCAGTATTTT. Amino acids: CSVARGPTDTQYF.

V gene TRBV12-5 combines with J gene TRBJ2-1; 8 positions agree with TRBD1. CDR3 length equals 11 residues. With V trimmed by 6 bases and J by 16 bases, 8 bases remained unmatched. Germline assignment: CDR1 LGHNT and CDR2 FRNRAP. CDR3 nucleotides: TGTGCTAGTGGCCAAACGGACAGGGTCTTCTTC. Encoded protein: CASGQTDRVFF.

There are a few counts of this clonotype. The DNA of the CDR3 is TGTGCCAGTAGTACCTCAAGGATGGGCCCCTCCTACAATGAGCAGTTCTTC. It yields the protein CASSTSRMGPSYNEQFF. This chain links TRBV19 with TRBJ2-1; D remains unclear. Germline CDR1 and CDR2: LNHDA and SQIVND (reference sequence). The CDR3 has 17 residues. The ends were cut back, 4 bases at V and 0 bases at J, with 16 bases in the middle.

This rearrangement joins TRBV28 to TRBJ2-1; no clear D gene. Germline V gives CDR1 MDHEN, CDR2 SYDVKM. The CDR3 extends over 10 amino acids. With 7 bases removed from V and 10 bases from J, the gap between germline ends came to 8 bases. The CDR3 bases are TGTGCCAGCAAGGGATCCGAGCAGTTCTTC. Translation: CASKGSEQFF.

The sample holds many counts of this clonotype. This chain connects TRBV19 to TRBJ1-5, with D hard to call. CDR1 LNHDA and CDR2 SQIVND come from the germline V gene (reference sequence). The CDR3 has 15 amino acids. Trimming pared 5 bases from V and 4 bases from J, leaving 15 bases between. The CDR3 here is CASSLGFTSNQPQHF. The CDR3 DNA reads TGTGCCAGTAGTCTGGGCTTCACTTCTAATCAGCCCCAGCATTTT.

The V gene is TRBV4-1, the J gene TRBJ2-7; 7 positions agree with TRBD2. Germline V gene data show CDR1 as MGHRA and CDR2 as YSYEKL. The CDR3 consists of 16 residues. The junction had 5 bases not matched to a gene; V was cut back by 0 bases and J by 0 bases. The CDR3 here is CASSQDRGGISYEQYF. For the CDR3, the DNA is TGCGCCAGCAGCCAAGATAGGGGAGGGATCTCCTACGAGCAGTACTTC.

There are many counts of this clonotype. This sequence joins TRBV6-2 or TRBV6-3 and TRBJ1-1; maybe TRBD1 (6 bases). V lost 7 bases, J lost 0 bases, and 12 bases lay in between. The germline V gene has CDR1 MNHEY and CDR2 SVGEGT. This CDR3 has 14 residues. The CDR3 DNA sequence: TGTGCCAGCAAGATCGGACAGCTGAACACTGAAGCTTTCTTT. Residues: CASKIGQLNTEAFF.

This clonotype was counted many times. This chain joins TRBV18 and TRBJ1-1; D is unclear. The CDR3 is made up of 12 amino acids. V was trimmed by 2 bases and J by 6 bases, leaving 7 bases between them. Looked up from germline, CDR1 is KGHSH and CDR2 is LQKENI. Here the CDR3 DNA reads TGTGCCAGCTCACCATTAGCGCCTGAAGCTTTCTTT. Its translation is CASSPLAPEAFF.

The CDR3 coding sequence is TGTGCCAGCAGCTTTCCGGCTAGCGGGAGTATGAATGAGCAGTTCTTC. Translation: CASSFPASGSMNEQFF. The rearrangement uses TRBV5-4 and TRBJ2-1, with 10 nucleotides matching TRBD2. Germline CDR1 SGHNT, CDR2 YYREEE (reference sequence). CDR3 size: 16 residues. Unmatched junction bases numbered 9, after V lost 2 bases and J lost 7 bases.

This clonotype appeared a few times. This chain joins TRBV7-9 and TRBJ1-4; D remains unclear. V gave up 5 bases and J gave up 3 bases, with 7 bases separating them. Germline V gives CDR1 SEHNR, CDR2 FQNEAQ (reference sequence). The CDR3 covers 13 residues. CDR3 nucleotide sequence: TGTGCCAGCAGCCCTCGGGCTAATGAAAAACTGTTTTTT. It encodes CASSPRANEKLFF.

This clonotype was seen ten or more times. This sequence joins TRBV12-3 or TRBV12-4 and TRBJ1-1; 8 bases align to TRBD1. The length of the CDR3 is 15 residues. V dropped 7 bases and J dropped 4; count of bases not matched to a gene: 11. CDR3 sequence reads: CASTPGGQGGTEAFF. In DNA form, the CDR3 reads TGTGCCAGCACCCCCGGAGGACAGGGCGGCACTGAAGCTTTCTTT.

This clonotype was recorded a few times. The DNA of the CDR3 is TGTGCCAGCTCACCTTCCCCCGGCTACGAGCAGTACTTC. It specifies CASSPSPGYEQYF. The chain joins TRBV18 to TRBJ2-7; no definite D call. Trimming took 3 bases from V and 3 from J, leaving 9 bases between them. CDR1 and CDR2 (germline): KGHSH, LQKENI. The CDR3 extends over 13 amino acids.

This clonotype showed up just a few times. This CDR3 reads CSVRFDVEAEQYF. CDR3 DNA: TGCAGCGTGAGGTTTGACGTTGAGGCCGAGCAGTACTTC. The rearrangement links TRBV29-1 to TRBJ2-7; D unresolved. Germline CDR1 reads SQVTM; CDR2 reads ANQGSEA. The CDR3 is 13 residues long. V gave up 6 bases and J gave up 6 bases, with 18 bases separating them.

This clonotype came up a few times. V is TRBV28 and J is TRBJ1-1, with no clear D. There are 12 residues in the CDR3. The germline gives CDR1 MDHEN, CDR2 SYDVKM. Deletions cut 8 bases from V and 5 bases from J, with 12 bases between. CDR3 protein: CASGYRTTEAFF. For the CDR3, the DNA is TGTGCCAGCGGGTACAGAACGACTGAAGCTTTCTTT.

The rearrangement links TRBV9 to TRBJ2-2; D call uncertain. Germline CDR1 is SGDLS and CDR2 is YYNGEE. The CDR3 runs 14 residues. V dropped 0 bases and J dropped 6 bases, with 9 bases sitting between them. DNA of the CDR3: TGTGCCAGCAGCGTAGGTCTCGAGGCCGGGGAGCTGTTTTTT. This gives the protein CASSVGLEAGELFF.

This clonotype appeared many times. V is TRBV7-6 and J is TRBJ1-4, with 8 bases matching TRBD1. From germline, CDR1 is SGHVS and CDR2 FNYEAQ. This CDR3 is built from 15 residues. The trim removed 5 bases at V and 8 bases at J, leaving 10 bases unmatched. CDR3 in amino acids: CASSPNRGSGEKLFF. CDR3 in DNA: TGTGCCAGCAGCCCGAACAGGGGGTCTGGAGAAAAACTGTTTTTT.

The gene calls are TRBV6-1 and TRBJ2-6; TRBD1 agrees at 10 bases. After removal of 7 bases from V and 1 base from J, the junction contained 7 bases not matched to a gene. There are 17 residues in the CDR3. The germline V gene encodes CDR1 MNHNS and CDR2 SASEGT. CDR3 DNA: TGTGCCAGCACCAGACAGGGGGCAGCTTCTGGGGCCAACGTCCTGACTTTC. Translated, it gives CASTRQGAASGANVLTF.

V usage is TRBV28 and J usage is TRBJ2-5; 8 bases fit TRBD1. Germline V gene data show CDR1 as MDHEN and CDR2 as SYDVKM. This CDR3 contains 14 residues. Losses at the gene ends were 8 bases for V and 5 bases for J; bases not matched to a gene: 10. CDR3 DNA sequence: TGTGCCAGCCAAACCCCAGGGGGCGGCGAGACCCAGTACTTC. Translation: CASQTPGGGETQYF. The variable domain in full, with the rest retrieved from reference TRBV28 and TRBJ2-5, is DVKVTQSSRYLVKRTGEKVFLECVQDMDHENMFWYRQDPGLGLRLIYFSYDVKMKEKGDIPEGYSVSREKKERFSLILESASTNQTSMYLCASQTPGGGETQYFGPGTRLLVL.

There are a few counts of this clonotype. The chain recombines TRBV20-1 with TRBJ1-3; D might be TRBD1 (5 bases). Germline CDR1 DFQATT, CDR2 SNEGSKA (reference sequence). This CDR3 region has 14 residues. Trimming took off 5 bases at V and 2 bases at J, with 13 bases between the two ends. The CDR3, as DNA: TGCAGTGCTGCCGACAGTTCAGCTGGAAACACCATATATTTT. Translating gives CSAADSSAGNTIYF.

The V gene is TRBV12-3 or TRBV12-4, the J gene TRBJ2-3, with D possibly being TRBD2 (5 bases). Trimming shortened V by 2 bases and J by 1 base, and 10 bases separated the two germline ends. The CDR3 totals 15 residues. The CDR3 is CASSLSGRGTDTQYF. Here the CDR3 DNA reads TGTGCCAGCAGTTTATCGGGAAGGGGCACAGATACGCAGTATTTT.

This clonotype was found a few times. The gene calls are TRBV7-6 and TRBJ2-1; D gene ambiguous. The CDR3 covers 16 residues. Trimming removed 5 bases at V and 0 bases at J, with 14 bases between. From germline, CDR1 is SGHVS and CDR2 FNYEAQ. As DNA, the CDR3 is TGTGCCAGCAGCCCCGGGTCGCCGAGCTCCTACAATGAGCAGTTCTTC. This codes for CASSPGSPSSYNEQFF.

This clonotype was detected only a few times. The V call is TRBV6-5, the J call TRBJ2-2, with no clear D. The length of the CDR3 is 15 residues. Between the trimmed V and J ends, which lost 2 bases and 1 base, there was a span of 8 bases. The germline gives CDR1 MNHEY, CDR2 SVGAGI. The CDR3 protein is CASSYNFLNTGELFF. CDR3 coding DNA: TGTGCCAGCAGTTACAACTTTCTGAACACCGGGGAGCTGTTTTTT.

In its sample, this clonotype was seen many times. The rearrangement joins TRBV6-6 to TRBJ1-1, with D perhaps matching TRBD1 (5 bases). Trimming shortened V by 6 bases and J by 8 bases, and 16 bases separated the two germline ends. This CDR3 comprises 13 residues. Germline-derived CDR1 and CDR2 are MNHNY and SVGAGI (reference sequence). The CDR3 coding sequence is TGTGCCAGCAGCCCCCGGGCAGGGACCGAAGCTTTCTTT. Its translation: CASSPRAGTEAFF.

Only a few counts were recorded for this clonotype. The rearrangement joins TRBV29-1 to TRBJ1-1; maybe TRBD1 (5 bases). This CDR3 contains 14 residues. CDR1 and CDR2 from the germline V gene are SQVTM and ANQGSEA. Trimming left V 4 bases short and J 5 bases short, with 17 bases between. The CDR3 here is CSVGPAGTGTEAFF. The CDR3 region has the DNA TGCAGCGTTGGCCCCGCAGGGACCGGAACTGAAGCTTTCTTT.